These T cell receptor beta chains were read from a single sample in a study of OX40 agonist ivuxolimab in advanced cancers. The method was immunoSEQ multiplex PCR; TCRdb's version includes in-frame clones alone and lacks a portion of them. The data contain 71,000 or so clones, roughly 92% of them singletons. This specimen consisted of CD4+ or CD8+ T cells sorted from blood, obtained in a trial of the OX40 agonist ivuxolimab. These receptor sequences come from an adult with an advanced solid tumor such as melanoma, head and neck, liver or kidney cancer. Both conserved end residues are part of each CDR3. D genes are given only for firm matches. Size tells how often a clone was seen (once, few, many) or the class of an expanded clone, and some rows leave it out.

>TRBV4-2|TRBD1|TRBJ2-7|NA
CASSQGGTGNEQYF
TGTGCCAGCAGCCAAGGGGGGACAGGGAACGAGCAGTACTTC
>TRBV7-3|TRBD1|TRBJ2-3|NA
CASSANTGGSSDTQYF
TGTGCCAGCAGCGCTAATACAGGGGGCTCATCAGATACGCAGTATTTT
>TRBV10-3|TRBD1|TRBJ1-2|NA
CAISESGGTGPYYGYTF
TGTGCCATCAGTGAGTCGGGGGGGACAGGACCCTACTATGGCTACACCTTC
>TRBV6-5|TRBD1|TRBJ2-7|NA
CASSYSGTGMYEQYF
TGTGCCAGCAGTTACTCAGGGACAGGGATGTACGAGCAGTACTTC
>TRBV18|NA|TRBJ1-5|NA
CASSPGSDQGFQSNQPQHF
TGTGCCAGCTCACCAGGATCGGATCAGGGATTTCAAAGCAATCAGCCCCAGCATTTT
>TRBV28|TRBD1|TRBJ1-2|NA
CASSLISWGQGIYGYTF
TGTGCCAGCAGTTTAATCAGTTGGGGACAGGGGATCTATGGCTACACCTTC
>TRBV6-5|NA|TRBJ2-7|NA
CASSYSREQYF
TGTGCCAGCAGTTACTCGAGGGAGCAGTACTTC
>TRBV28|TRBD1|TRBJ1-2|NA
CASSLGTGSYGYTF
TGTGCCAGCAGTTTAGGGACAGGGAGCTATGGCTACACCTTC
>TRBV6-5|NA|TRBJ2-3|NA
CASRALASDTQYF
TGTGCCAGCAGAGCCCTGGCTTCAGATACGCAGTATTTT
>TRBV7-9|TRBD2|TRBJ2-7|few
CASSSRTSGGSEQYF
TGTGCCAGCAGCTCCCGGACTAGCGGGGGCAGCGAGCAGTACTTC
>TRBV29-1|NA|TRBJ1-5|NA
CSAAENAHQPQHF
TGCAGCGCTGCCGAAAATGCCCATCAGCCCCAGCATTTT
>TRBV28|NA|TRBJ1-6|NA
CASSPPSGASPLHF
TGTGCCAGCAGTCCCCCCTCGGGTGCTTCACCCCTCCACTTT
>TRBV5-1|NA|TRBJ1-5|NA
CASSLGGRDQPQHF
TGCGCCAGCAGCTTGGGGGGACGGGATCAGCCCCAGCATTTT
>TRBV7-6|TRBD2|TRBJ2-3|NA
CASSPGTSGTDTQYF
TGTGCCAGCAGCCCGGGGACTAGCGGTACAGATACGCAGTATTTT
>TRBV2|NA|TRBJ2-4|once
CASSDVGGAKNIQYF
TGTGCCAGCAGTGATGTCGGGGGAGCCAAAAACATTCAGTACTTC
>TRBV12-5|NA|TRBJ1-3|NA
CASGLAGSGNTIYF
TGTGCTAGTGGTTTAGCAGGCTCTGGAAACACCATATATTTT
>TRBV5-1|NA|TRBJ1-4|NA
CASSYQGNEKLFF
TGCGCCAGCAGCTACCAGGGGAATGAAAAACTGTTTTTT
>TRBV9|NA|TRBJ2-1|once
CASSVAAGLDQFF
TGTGCCAGCAGCGTAGCTGCAGGTCTGGACCAGTTCTTC
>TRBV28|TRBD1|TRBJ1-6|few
CASRMNRGRNSPLHF
TGTGCCAGCAGAATGAACAGGGGACGGAATTCACCCCTCCACTTT